This TCR beta chain was captured in a study of Ad26.COV2.S vaccination and SARS-CoV-2 variants (dated by TCRdb to the early 2020s). For the wider study: Vaccine-arm donors came from COV1001, a multicentre, randomized, double-blind, placebo-controlled phase I-IIa trial of Ad26.COV2.S in healthy adults. Ad26.COV2.S was administered intramuscularly at 5 x 10^10 or 1 x 10^11 viral particles, either as a single shot or as two shots given 56 days apart. Sequencing of the TCRbeta repertoire served to evaluate the specificity and breadth of SARS-CoV-2-reactive T cell receptors following Ad26.COV2.S vaccination. The TCR-sequenced set comprised about 30 samples: some 19 Ad26.COV2.S vaccine recipients, 5 placebo recipients and 8 SARS-CoV-2 convalescent individuals. Trial participants were randomized into five groups of five, in which low-dose or high-dose Ad26.COV2.S was given once or twice, or placebo was given on both occasions. Investigators did not know the trial group allocation while performing experiments and assessing outcomes.

TCRbeta CDR3 regions were sequenced with the immunoSEQ Assay. After extraction, genomic DNA underwent amplification by bias-controlled multiplex PCR, followed by high-throughput sequencing. The study's processing was this. To quantify the absolute abundance of every unique TCRbeta CDR3 region, sequences were collapsed and filtered. T cell fraction was estimated by normalizing TCRbeta template counts to usable DNA, with usable DNA measured through amplification of reference genes found in all nucleated cells. Repertoire TCRs were annotated as SARS-CoV-2-specific when V gene, CDR3 amino acid sequence and J gene were exactly matched to a known reactive TCR set. The reference SARS-CoV-2 TCR set was obtained from MIRA and was filtered for enrichment in COVID-19-positive ImmuneCODE repertoires, whereby public or cross-reactive TCRs were removed. Using the MIRA antigens, annotated TCRs were further analysed by specific ORF or by position within an ORF. Breadth was defined as annotated unique rearrangements over total unique productive rearrangements; depth was the summed frequency of those rearrangements. TCR breadth was compared between groups using two-sided Wilcoxon rank-sum tests. This is the immuneACCESS table as TCRdb keeps it, with only in-frame sequences that have V and J called. A part of the clones is gone; compared with another copy, unresolved V genes explain less than half, and the rest is unexplained. V, J and clone size derive from that table, while D and trimming were established from the DNA sequence. The sample table holds about 400,000 clones, of which about 83% were seen once. About 7.4% of the sample rests with the top ten.

Overall study results and their limits: After vaccination, substantial breadth of spike-specific CD8+ and CD4+ T cell responses was reported. It was noted by the authors that total T cell responses may have been underestimated by the TCR breadth and depth analyses. The study was not powered for comparison of responses between vaccine doses or regimens. Vaccine and placebo recipients had comparable non-spike TCR breadth, which fits with the vaccine containing only spike. Spike-specific TCR breadth was higher in Ad26.COV2.S recipients than in placebo recipients (P = 0.0014).

Worth noting for this clone: What antigen it recognizes has not been identified. No qualities accompany the bases; no much larger clone lies one base away.

The junction shows trimming of 6 bases on V and 4 bases on J, and the gene matches do not reach 4 bases of it. The CDR3, from cysteine to phenylalanine, totals 13 residues. CDR3 DNA is the only sequence kept; it has 39 bases, read in frame from the first base. According to the germline V gene, CDR1 reads LGHNT and CDR2 reads FRNRAP. Per the publication, the treatment or condition label means: over 15 received Ad26.COV2.S at low or high dose, single or two shots; about 5 received placebo; per-sample allocation not given. For vaccine and placebo recipients, the sequenced repertoires came from samples collected on day 63 after the first injection. Between 29 July and 7 August 2020, Cohort 1b enrolled about 27 adults aged 18-55 years at one site in Boston, USA. As a vaccine, Ad26.COV2.S was a replication-incompetent adenovirus type 26 vector that expressed a prefusion-stabilized SARS-CoV-2 spike protein derived from the original Wuhan strain.

Sequencing was performed on peripheral blood, taken in a trial of Ad26.COV2.S vaccine versus placebo. The receptor's source is a person aged 18-65 years who received the Ad26.COV2.S COVID-19 vaccine or a placebo. The V and J segments used are TRBV12-5 and TRBJ2-5, and 8 bases in between align with TRBD1. In nucleotide form, the sequence is TGTGCTAGTGGGATTACAGGGGGAGAGACCCAGTACTTC. Its protein reads: CASGITGGETQYF.